The T cell receptor (beta chain) under discussion was sequenced for a study of vaccination and CD4 T cells after COVID-19. Study background: Each individual in the study obtained two doses of BNT162b2 or mRNA-1273 vaccine. Treatment of control cultures consisted of a CEFX pool, an HIV-1 Nef pool, or no peptide. The post-COVID sampling time was a median roughly 100 days after diagnosis, ranging from 35 to 161.

Researchers used the Oncomine TCR Beta short-read assay to sequence DNA from cultured CD4+ T cells. TCRdb reanalysed the PCR reads using MiXCR and keeps one entry per CDR3 protein. The sample contains approximately 13,000 distinct CDR3 sequences, around 55% of which appear only once. Treatment specified: roughly 11-day PBMC culture with coronavirus spike peptide pools or control peptides (ViraFEST assay). After expanding antigen-specific T cells with peptide pools, ViraFEST sequenced their TCRs. This clonotype was detected only once. Its cognate antigen is unknown. Trimming removed 3 bases from V and 1 base from J, with 7 bases in between. The CDR3 sequence is 15 residues long. Germline loops: CDR1 ENHRY, CDR2 SYGVKD.

The TCR comes from a human donor who had recovered from COVID-19. The chain carries TRBV10-3 and TRBJ2-6; D unresolved. Sequencing was carried out using CD4+ T cells from blood, cultured in vitro. The CDR3 DNA reads TGTGCCATCAGTGAAAGGGCGTCTGGGGCCAACGTCCTGACTTTC. Translation: CAISERASGANVLTF.